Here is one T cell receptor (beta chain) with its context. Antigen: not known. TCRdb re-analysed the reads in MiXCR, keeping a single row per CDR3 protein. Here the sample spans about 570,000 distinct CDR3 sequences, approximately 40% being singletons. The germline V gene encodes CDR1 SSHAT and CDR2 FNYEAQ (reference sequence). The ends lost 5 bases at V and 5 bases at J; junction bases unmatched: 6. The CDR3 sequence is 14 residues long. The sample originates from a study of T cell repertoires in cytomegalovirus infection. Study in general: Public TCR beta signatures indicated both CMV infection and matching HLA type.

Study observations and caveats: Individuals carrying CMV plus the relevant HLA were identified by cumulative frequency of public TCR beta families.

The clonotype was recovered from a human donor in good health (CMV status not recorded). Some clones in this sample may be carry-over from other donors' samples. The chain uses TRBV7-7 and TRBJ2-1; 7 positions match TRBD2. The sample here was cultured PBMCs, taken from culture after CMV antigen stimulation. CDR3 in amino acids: CASSLGGGDNEQFF. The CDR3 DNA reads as TGTGCCAGCAGCCTGGGGGGGGGGGACAATGAGCAGTTCTTC. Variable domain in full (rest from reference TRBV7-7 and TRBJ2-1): GAGVSQSPRYKVTKRGQDVTLRCDPISSHATLYWYQQALGQGPEFLTYFNYEAQPDKSGLPSDRFSAERPEGSISTLTIQRTEQRDSAMYRCASSLGGGDNEQFFGPGTRLTVL.